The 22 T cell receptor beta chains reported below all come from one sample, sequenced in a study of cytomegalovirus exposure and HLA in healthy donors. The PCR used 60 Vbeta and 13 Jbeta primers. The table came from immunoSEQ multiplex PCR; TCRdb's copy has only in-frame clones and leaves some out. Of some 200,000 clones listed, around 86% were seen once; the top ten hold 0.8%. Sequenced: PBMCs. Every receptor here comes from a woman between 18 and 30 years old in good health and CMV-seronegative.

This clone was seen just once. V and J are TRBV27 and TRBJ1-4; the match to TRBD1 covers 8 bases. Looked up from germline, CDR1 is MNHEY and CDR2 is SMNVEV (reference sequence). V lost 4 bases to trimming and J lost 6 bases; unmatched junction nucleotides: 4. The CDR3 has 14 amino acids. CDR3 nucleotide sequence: TGTGCCAGCAGTTGGCGACAGGGGTATGAAAAACTGTTTTTT. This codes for CASSWRQGYEKLFF. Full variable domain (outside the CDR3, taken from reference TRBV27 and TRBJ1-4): EAQVTQNPRYLITVTGKKLTVTCSQNMNHEYMSWYRQDPGLGLRQIYYSMNVEVTDKGDVPEGYKVSRKEKRNFPLILESPSPNQTSLYFCASSWRQGYEKLFFGSGTQLSVL.

The CDR3 is CASSLTGSTDTQYF. CDR3 sequence (DNA): TGTGCCAGCAGTTTAACAGGGAGCACAGATACGCAGTATTTT. This chain links TRBV28 with TRBJ2-3; tentatively, D is TRBD1 (6 bases). Germline loops: CDR1 MDHEN, CDR2 SYDVKM. Trimming cost V 2 bases and J 0 bases, with 6 bases left between them. The CDR3 consists of 14 residues.

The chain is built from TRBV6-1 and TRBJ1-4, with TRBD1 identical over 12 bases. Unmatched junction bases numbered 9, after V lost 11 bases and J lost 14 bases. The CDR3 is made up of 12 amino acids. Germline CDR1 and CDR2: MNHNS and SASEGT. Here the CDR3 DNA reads TGTGCCGGGGGACAGGGGGCGGGAGAGCTGTTTTTT. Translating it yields CAGGQGAGELFF.

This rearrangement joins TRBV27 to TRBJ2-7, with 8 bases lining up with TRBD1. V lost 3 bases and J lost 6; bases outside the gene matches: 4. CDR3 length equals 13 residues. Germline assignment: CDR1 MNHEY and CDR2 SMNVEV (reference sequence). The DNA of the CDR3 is TGTGCCAGCAGTTTTACAGGGGGAGTCGAGCAGTACTTC. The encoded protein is CASSFTGGVEQYF.

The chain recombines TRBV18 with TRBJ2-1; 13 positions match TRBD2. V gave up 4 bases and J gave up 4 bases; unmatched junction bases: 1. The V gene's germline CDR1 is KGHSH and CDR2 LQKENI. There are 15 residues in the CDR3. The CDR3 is CASSLGLAGYNEQFF. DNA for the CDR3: TGTGCCAGCTCACTGGGACTAGCGGGATACAATGAGCAGTTCTTC.

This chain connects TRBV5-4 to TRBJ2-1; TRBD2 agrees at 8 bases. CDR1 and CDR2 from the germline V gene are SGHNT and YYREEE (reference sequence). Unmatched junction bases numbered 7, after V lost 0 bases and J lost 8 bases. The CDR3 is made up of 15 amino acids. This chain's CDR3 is CASSLAGGIRDEQFF. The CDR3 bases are TGTGCCAGCAGCTTGGCGGGAGGGATTAGGGATGAGCAGTTCTTC.

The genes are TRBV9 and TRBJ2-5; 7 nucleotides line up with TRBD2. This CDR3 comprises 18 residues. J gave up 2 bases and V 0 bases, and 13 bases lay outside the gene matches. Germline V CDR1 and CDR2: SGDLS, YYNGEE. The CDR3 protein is CASSVAGGGGGGQETQYF. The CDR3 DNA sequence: TGTGCCAGCAGCGTAGCGGGGGGTGGTGGGGGGGGACAAGAGACCCAGTACTTC.

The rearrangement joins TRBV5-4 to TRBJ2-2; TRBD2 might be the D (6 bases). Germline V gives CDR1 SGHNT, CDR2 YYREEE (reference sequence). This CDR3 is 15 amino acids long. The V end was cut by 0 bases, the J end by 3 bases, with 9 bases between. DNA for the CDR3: TGTGCCAGCAGCTTGGCCGGACTATACACCGGGGAGCTGTTTTTT. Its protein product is CASSLAGLYTGELFF.

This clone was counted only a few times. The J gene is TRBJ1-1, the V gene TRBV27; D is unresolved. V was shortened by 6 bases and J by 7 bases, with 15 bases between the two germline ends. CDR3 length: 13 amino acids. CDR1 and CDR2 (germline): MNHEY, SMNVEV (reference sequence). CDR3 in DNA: TGTGCCAGCAGCCCTAGCCCCGGCCTTGAAGCTTTCTTT. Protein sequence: CASSPSPGLEAFF.

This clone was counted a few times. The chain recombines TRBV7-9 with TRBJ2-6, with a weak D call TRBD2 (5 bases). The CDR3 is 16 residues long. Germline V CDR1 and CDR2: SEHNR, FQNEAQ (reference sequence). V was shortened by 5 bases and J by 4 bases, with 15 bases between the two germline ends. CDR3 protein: CASSPLEAVGANVLTF. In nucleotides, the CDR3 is TGTGCCAGCAGCCCTCTGGAGGCTGTGGGGGCCAACGTCCTGACTTTC.

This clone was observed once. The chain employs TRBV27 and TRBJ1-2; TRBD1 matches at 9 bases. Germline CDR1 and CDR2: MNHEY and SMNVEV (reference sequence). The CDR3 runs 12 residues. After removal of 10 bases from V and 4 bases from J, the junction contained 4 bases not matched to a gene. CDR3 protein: CATKTGGYGYTF. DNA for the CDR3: TGTGCCACCAAGACAGGGGGCTATGGCTACACCTTC.

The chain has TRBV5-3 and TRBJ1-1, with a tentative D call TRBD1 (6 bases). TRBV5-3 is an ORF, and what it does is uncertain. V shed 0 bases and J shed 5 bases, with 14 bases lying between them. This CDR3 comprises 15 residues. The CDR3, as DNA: TGTGCCAGAAGCTTGGTAGAGGGGGAGAGGACTGAAGCTTTCTTT. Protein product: CARSLVEGERTEAFF.

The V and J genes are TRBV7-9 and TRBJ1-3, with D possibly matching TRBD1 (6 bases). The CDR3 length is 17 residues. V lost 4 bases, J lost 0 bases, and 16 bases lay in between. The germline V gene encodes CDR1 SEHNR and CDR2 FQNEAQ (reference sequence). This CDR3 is CASSSVPQGGSGNTIYF. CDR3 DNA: TGTGCCAGCAGCTCAGTGCCACAGGGTGGCTCTGGAAACACCATATATTTT.

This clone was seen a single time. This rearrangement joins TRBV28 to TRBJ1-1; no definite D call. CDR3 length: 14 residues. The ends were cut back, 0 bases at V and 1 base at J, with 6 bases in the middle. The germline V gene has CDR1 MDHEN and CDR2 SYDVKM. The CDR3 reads CASSLWSQNTEAFF. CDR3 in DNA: TGTGCCAGCAGTTTATGGAGTCAGAACACTGAAGCTTTCTTT.

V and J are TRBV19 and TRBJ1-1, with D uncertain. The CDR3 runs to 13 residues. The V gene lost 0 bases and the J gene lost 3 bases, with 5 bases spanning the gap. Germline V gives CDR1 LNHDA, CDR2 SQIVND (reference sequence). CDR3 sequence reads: CASSIDSHTEAFF. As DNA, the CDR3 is TGTGCCAGTAGTATAGACAGTCACACTGAAGCTTTCTTT.

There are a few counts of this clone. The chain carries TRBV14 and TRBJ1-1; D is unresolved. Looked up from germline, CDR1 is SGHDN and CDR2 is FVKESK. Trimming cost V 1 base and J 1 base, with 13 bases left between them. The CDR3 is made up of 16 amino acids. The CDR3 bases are TGTGCCAGCAGCCAAGGTGGCAGTCTCCCGAACACTGAAGCTTTCTTT. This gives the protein CASSQGGSLPNTEAFF. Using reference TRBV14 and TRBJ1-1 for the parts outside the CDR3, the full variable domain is EAGVTQFPSHSVIEKGQTVTLRCDPISGHDNLYWYRRVMGKEIKFLLHFVKESKQDESGMPNNRFLAERTGGTYSTLKVQPAELEDSGVYFCASSQGGSLPNTEAFFGQGTRLTVV.

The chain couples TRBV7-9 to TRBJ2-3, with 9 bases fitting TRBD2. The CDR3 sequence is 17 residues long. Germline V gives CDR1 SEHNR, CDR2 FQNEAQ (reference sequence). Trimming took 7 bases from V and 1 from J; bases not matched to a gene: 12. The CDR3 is CASTLTFERGGTDTQYF. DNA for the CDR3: TGTGCCAGCACCCTCACTTTCGAGCGGGGGGGCACAGATACGCAGTATTTT.

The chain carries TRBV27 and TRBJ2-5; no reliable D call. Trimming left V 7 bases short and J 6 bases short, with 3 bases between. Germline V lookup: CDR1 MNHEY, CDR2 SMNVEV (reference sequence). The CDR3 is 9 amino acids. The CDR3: CASTKTQYF. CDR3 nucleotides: TGTGCCAGCACCAAGACCCAGTACTTC.

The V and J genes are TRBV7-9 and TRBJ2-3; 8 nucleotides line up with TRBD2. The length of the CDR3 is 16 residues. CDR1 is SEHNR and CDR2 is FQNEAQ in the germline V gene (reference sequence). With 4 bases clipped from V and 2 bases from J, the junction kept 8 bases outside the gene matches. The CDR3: CASSSLAGDITDTQYF. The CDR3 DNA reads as TGTGCCAGCAGCTCCCTAGCGGGCGACATCACAGATACGCAGTATTTT.

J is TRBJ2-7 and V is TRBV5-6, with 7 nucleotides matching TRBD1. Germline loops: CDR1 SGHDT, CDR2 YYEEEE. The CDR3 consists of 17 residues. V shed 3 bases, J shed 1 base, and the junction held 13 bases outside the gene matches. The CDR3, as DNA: TGTGCCAGCAGCTCCTACGAACATCAGGGGGATTCCTACGAGCAGTACTTC. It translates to CASSSYEHQGDSYEQYF. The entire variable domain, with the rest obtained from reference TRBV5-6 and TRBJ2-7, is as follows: DAGVTQSPTHLIKTRGQQVTLRCSPKSGHDTVSWYQQALGQGPQFIFQYYEEEERQRGNFPDRFSGHQFPNYSSELNVNALLLGDSALYLCASSSYEHQGDSYEQYFGPGTRLTVT.

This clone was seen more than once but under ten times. CDR3 sequence (DNA): TGCGCCAGCAGCTGGGGCGCGGCAAGCGACTCGAATTCACCCCTCCACTTT. Protein: CASSWGAASDSNSPLHF. The rearrangement links TRBV5-1 to TRBJ1-6; a weak D match, TRBD1 (5 bases). Germline assignment: CDR1 SGHRS and CDR2 YFSETQ. This CDR3 contains 17 residues. Deletions cut 3 bases from V and 7 bases from J, with 20 bases between.

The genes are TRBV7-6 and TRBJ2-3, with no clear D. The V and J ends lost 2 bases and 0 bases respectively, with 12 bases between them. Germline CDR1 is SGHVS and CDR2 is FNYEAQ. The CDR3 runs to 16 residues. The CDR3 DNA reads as TGTGCCAGCAGCTTATTGGCAGTTTCTAGCACAGATACGCAGTATTTT. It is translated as CASSLLAVSSTDTQYF.